This T cell receptor beta chain is from a study of blood T cell repertoires in COVID-19. Study background: Whether acute or convalescent, the COVID-19 samples came from the United States, Italy and Spain. PBMCs, B-cell-depleted T cells, or T cells were the source of the cDNA or gDNA that made up the material.

Details on this clone: A read error may account for a junction end that differs from germline.

Authors' data handling: It was from reference gene primer amplification that nucleated cell counts were estimated. Clones were read by immunoSEQ multiplex PCR, and TCRdb kept only the in-frame ones, dropping some. V, J and clone size reflect that table, while D and trimming were determined from the DNA. The table lists some 250,000 clones, about four fifths of them singletons. The CDR3 totals 15 residues. Germline CDR1 MDHEN, CDR2 SYDVKM. Sequenced sample: peripheral blood. V is TRBV28 and J is TRBJ1-6; no definite D call. The receptor was derived from a woman aged 18-29 years with acute or convalescent COVID-19. CDR3 sequence (DNA): TGTGCCACCAGTTCTCCTAGCTCCTATAATTCACCCCTCCACTTT. It translates to CATSSPSSYNSPLHF.